This TCR beta chain comes out of a study of shared clonotypes between healthy human individuals. Study summary: A donor's plate count was three for CD4 naive and three for CD4 memory; CD8 naive had two and CD8 memory one. Notes on the study in general: Clonotypes shared by all four sorted-subset donors had higher generation probabilities than non-shared clonotypes.

Germline V gene sequence: CDR1 SGHRS, CDR2 YFSETQ. The CDR3 runs 15 residues. V shed 2 bases and J 8 bases; nucleotides not matched to a gene: 7. Only in-frame clones appear in the TCRdb table, and some are missing; sequencing was by immunoSEQ multiplex PCR. In the table there are around 990,000 clones, 70% to 80% of which are singletons. A CD45RA-negative memory subset and a CD45RA+ naive subset were separated from the CD4+ cells. In the case of this clone: Its cognate antigen is unknown. Additional DNA sequences in this sample encode the identical CDR3.

Sequenced sample: memory CD4+ T cells from PBMCs. As to subset: CD45RA-negative fraction. This chain links TRBV5-1 with TRBJ2-1; 10 nucleotides agree with TRBD2. The sequence came from a man in his late teens or twenties in good health. Some clones in this sample may be carry-over from other donors' samples. CDR3: CASSLASGRRDEQFF. The DNA for the CDR3 is TGCGCCAGCAGCTTAGCTAGCGGGAGAAGGGATGAGCAGTTCTTC.